This is a list of T cell receptor beta chains from one sample in a study of CD8 T cells in Susac syndrome. TCRdb independently ran MiXCR on the immunoSEQ multiplex PCR reads; one entry per CDR3 protein. The table has approximately 210,000 distinct CDR3 sequences, 95% seen once. The sequenced sample consisted of CD4+ T cells from PBMCs. These receptors were taken from a human donor with multiple sclerosis. Each CDR3 is given without its conserved first and last residue.

CDR3 protein | J gene | V gene
ASSPGLVQF | TRBJ2-1 | TRBV5-4
ASSRGTGEVETQY | TRBJ2-5 | TRBV4-1
SARVALKETQY | TRBJ2-5 | TRBV20-1
ASSPWDRGPNTGELF | TRBJ2-2 | TRBV7-9
SASSLTIAGRTDTQY | TRBJ2-3 | TRBV20-1
SVEVGVGNTIY | TRBJ1-3 | TRBV29-1
SARKQGAGEQY | TRBJ2-7 | TRBV20-1
SGREGAEQF | TRBJ2-1 | TRBV20-1
ASSPDRVTEAF | TRBJ1-1 | TRBV5-6
SAYRVGTSATGELF | TRBJ2-2 | TRBV29-1
SAPQETQY | TRBJ2-5 | TRBV20-1
ASSHLADSYNEQF | TRBJ2-1 | TRBV5-1
ASRLYRTRGDVNSPLH | TRBJ1-6 | TRBV23-1
SAATDTQY | TRBJ2-3 | TRBV20-1
AAWGEQY | TRBJ2-7 | TRBV12-2
AWQLAGLLF | TRBJ2-1 | TRBV30
ASSLGEFSTDTQY | TRBJ2-3 | TRBV5-1
ARSRRLVSYEQY | TRBJ2-7 | TRBV9
ATSGSGRADTQY | TRBJ2-3 | TRBV15
ASSIDRNTEAF | TRBJ1-1 | TRBV12-3/TRBV12-4
AWSVGGKGTGELF | TRBJ2-2 | TRBV30
SVEYSSGTQY | TRBJ2-5 | TRBV29-1
SAKDGGGAISTDTQY | TRBJ2-3 | TRBV20-1
ASSVRDGNTQY | TRBJ2-3 | TRBV9
SVAKQANTEAF | TRBJ1-1 | TRBV29-1
SVGRDDGNTIY | TRBJ1-3 | TRBV29-1
SASRSSYNSPLH | TRBJ1-6 | TRBV20-1
ASSPRQGLSYEQY | TRBJ2-7 | TRBV18
ASSNSGPPMGYT | TRBJ1-2 | TRBV5-1
ASTPQASSYEQY | TRBJ2-7 | TRBV6-5
ASRMLSGVTDTQY | TRBJ2-3 | TRBV3-1
ASSYLDRVGEAF | TRBJ1-1 | TRBV6-2/TRBV6-3
ASSQEGSGRIPDTQY | TRBJ2-3 | TRBV14
ASSVNIDQETQY | TRBJ2-5 | TRBV9
ASSQTSGRAAEQY | TRBJ2-7 | TRBV3-1
ASSQGTGQFYGYT | TRBJ1-2 | TRBV3-1
ASSLADRTTQETQY | TRBJ2-5 | TRBV5-1
SASGGRTTEAF | TRBJ1-1 | TRBV20-1
ASSLYEGAYNEQF | TRBJ2-1 | TRBV5-6
ASNDGDSHYNEQF | TRBJ2-1 | TRBV7-9
ASSPQTNTEAF | TRBJ1-1 | TRBV3-1
ASSQATLEGEQF | TRBJ2-1 | TRBV3-1
ASRAGVDTQY | TRBJ2-3 | TRBV5-1